These T cell receptor beta chains were read from a single sample in a study of cytomegalovirus exposure and HLA in healthy donors. The method was immunoSEQ multiplex PCR; TCRdb's version includes in-frame clones alone and lacks a portion of them. The sample contains some 320,000 clones, about nine tenths of which appear only once. The sample taken for sequencing was PBMCs. The receptors come from a woman in her twenties or thirties in good health and CMV-seropositive. Each CDR3 is given with its conserved first and last residue. Fields, in order: J gene, clone size, V gene, CDR3 protein. Expanded clones are given a class, and other clones once, few, many or no size at all.

j_gene: TRBJ1-1; abundance: NA; v_gene: TRBV2; CDR3aa: CASPPVGRVVVGTEAFF
j_gene: TRBJ1-1; abundance: NA; v_gene: TRBV6-1; CDR3aa: CASSEYRGSYTEAFF
j_gene: TRBJ1-1; abundance: NA; v_gene: TRBV5-4; CDR3aa: CASIRTGGGGMNTEAFF
j_gene: TRBJ1-2; abundance: NA; v_gene: TRBV28; CDR3aa: CASSFPNYGYTF
j_gene: TRBJ1-6; abundance: NA; v_gene: TRBV15; CDR3aa: CATSSRGGSYNSPLHF
j_gene: TRBJ2-7; abundance: NA; v_gene: TRBV7-3; CDR3aa: CASSPGLAGGEQYF
j_gene: TRBJ1-3; abundance: NA; v_gene: TRBV7-8; CDR3aa: CASSPGTDGNTIYF
j_gene: TRBJ1-2; abundance: NA; v_gene: TRBV7-2; CDR3aa: CASRSTGDGGYTF
j_gene: TRBJ1-6; abundance: NA; v_gene: TRBV28; CDR3aa: CASSPIGNSPLHF
j_gene: TRBJ2-7; abundance: NA; v_gene: TRBV27; CDR3aa: CASSLFLGFAYEQYF
j_gene: TRBJ2-1; abundance: NA; v_gene: TRBV5-1; CDR3aa: CASSAGLAASYNEQFF
j_gene: TRBJ2-3; abundance: NA; v_gene: TRBV29-1; CDR3aa: CSVDITGSTDTQYF
j_gene: TRBJ2-2; abundance: once; v_gene: TRBV27; CDR3aa: CASSLLPGQGEGRELFF
j_gene: TRBJ2-1; abundance: few; v_gene: TRBV2; CDR3aa: CASSVILAQTYNEQFF
j_gene: TRBJ2-7; abundance: NA; v_gene: TRBV7-2; CDR3aa: CASSPLGGASEQYF
j_gene: TRBJ2-3; abundance: NA; v_gene: TRBV5-1; CDR3aa: CASSLQGTDTQYF
j_gene: TRBJ2-3; abundance: NA; v_gene: TRBV6-5; CDR3aa: CASSYWAASTDTQYF
j_gene: TRBJ2-7; abundance: once; v_gene: TRBV20-1; CDR3aa: CSARDLEQYF
j_gene: TRBJ2-1; abundance: NA; v_gene: TRBV14; CDR3aa: CASSQENPYYSSYNEQFF
j_gene: TRBJ1-1; abundance: NA; v_gene: TRBV28; CDR3aa: CASRNPGQNTEAFF
j_gene: TRBJ1-1; abundance: NA; v_gene: TRBV5-1; CDR3aa: CASSLVGTGDTEAFF
j_gene: TRBJ1-2; abundance: once; v_gene: TRBV9; CDR3aa: CASARGGYTF
j_gene: TRBJ2-1; abundance: NA; v_gene: TRBV7-8; CDR3aa: CASSLKSPGNEQFF
j_gene: TRBJ2-7; abundance: few; v_gene: TRBV11-2; CDR3aa: CASSPDSSSYEQYF
j_gene: TRBJ2-3; abundance: NA; v_gene: TRBV29-1; CDR3aa: CSVRAGASTDTQYF
j_gene: TRBJ2-7; abundance: NA; v_gene: TRBV2; CDR3aa: CASSGAQDTYEQYF
j_gene: TRBJ1-2; abundance: NA; v_gene: TRBV4-1; CDR3aa: CASSQDTGQSYGYTF
j_gene: TRBJ2-3; abundance: NA; v_gene: TRBV29-1; CDR3aa: CSGDGVVGTDTQYF
j_gene: TRBJ2-2; abundance: NA; v_gene: TRBV11-3; CDR3aa: CASSVAGLAENTGELFF
j_gene: TRBJ1-5; abundance: NA; v_gene: TRBV28; CDR3aa: CATRGQSNQPQHF
j_gene: TRBJ1-5; abundance: few; v_gene: TRBV6-1; CDR3aa: CATLAGNNQPQHF
j_gene: TRBJ1-5; abundance: NA; v_gene: TRBV7-9; CDR3aa: CASSLSWGAHSNQPQHF
j_gene: TRBJ2-7; abundance: NA; v_gene: TRBV29-1; CDR3aa: CSVEGGQETYEQYF
j_gene: TRBJ2-7; abundance: NA; v_gene: TRBV19; CDR3aa: CASSAGQGFLYEQYF
j_gene: TRBJ1-2; abundance: few; v_gene: TRBV7-8; CDR3aa: CASSLPSWADYGYTF
j_gene: TRBJ2-1; abundance: NA; v_gene: TRBV30; CDR3aa: CAWSVLGGIAYNEQFF
j_gene: TRBJ2-2; abundance: few; v_gene: TRBV27; CDR3aa: CASSPRSRSGSPGELFF
j_gene: TRBJ2-1; abundance: NA; v_gene: TRBV7-9; CDR3aa: CASSPTSGGRNEQFF
j_gene: TRBJ2-5; abundance: NA; v_gene: TRBV6-5; CDR3aa: CASSYSNIGETQYF
j_gene: TRBJ2-3; abundance: NA; v_gene: TRBV15; CDR3aa: CATSRDGDTDTQYF
j_gene: TRBJ2-7; abundance: NA; v_gene: TRBV7-2; CDR3aa: CASSLSPGAYEQYF
j_gene: TRBJ2-3; abundance: NA; v_gene: TRBV27; CDR3aa: CASSSGRVGSTDTQYF
j_gene: TRBJ2-7; abundance: NA; v_gene: TRBV13; CDR3aa: CASSLEEGVSYEQYF
j_gene: TRBJ1-2; abundance: NA; v_gene: TRBV6-5; CDR3aa: CASSGTGIQDYGYTF
j_gene: TRBJ2-3; abundance: NA; v_gene: TRBV6-6; CDR3aa: CASRGASTDTQYF
j_gene: TRBJ1-3; abundance: NA; v_gene: TRBV9; CDR3aa: CASSVSGFPGNTIYF
j_gene: TRBJ2-3; abundance: NA; v_gene: TRBV9; CDR3aa: CASSVSGSVTDTQYF
j_gene: TRBJ2-7; abundance: NA; v_gene: TRBV9; CDR3aa: CASTSGTSGSYEQYF